This T cell receptor beta chain stems from a study of naive and memory T cell subsets. Points from the study as a whole: Gini index rose across naive, CM, EM and EMRA in CD4 and CD8. Clonotypes are single alpha or beta chains, not paired receptors.

This clonotype was seen at least ten times. Its antigen is not identified. An equimolar mix of two oligonucleotides served as the beta constant-region primer for TRBC1 and TRBC2. Nested alpha and beta constant-region primers with the SP2 primer drove four PCR rounds on ligated cDNA. TCRdb recomputed calls from the UMI-ligation and nested PCR reads with MiXCR, one row per CDR3 protein. The data hold approximately 85,000 distinct CDR3 sequences, with roughly 7% observed a single time. The sequence derives from a human donor in good health. What was sequenced was central memory CD4+ T cells from blood.

The CDR3 loop is CASRRQGPHSSLAKNIQYF. CDR3 DNA sequence: TGTGCCAGCAGACGACAGGGCCCTCACTCATCTTTAGCCAAAAACATTCAGTACTTC. This sequence joins TRBV7-6 and TRBJ2-4, with 7 bases aligning to TRBD1. The CDR3 runs to 19 residues. The V gene's germline CDR1 is SGHVS and CDR2 FNYEAQ. Trimming at V came to 6 bases and at J to 0 bases, leaving 17 bases not matched to a gene. The complete variable domain, with remaining parts taken from reference TRBV7-6 and TRBJ2-4, reads GAGVSQSPRYKVTKRGQDVALRCDPISGHVSLYWYRQALGQGPEFLTYFNYEAQQDKSGLPNDRFSAERPEGSISTLTIQRTEQRDSAMYRCASRRQGPHSSLAKNIQYFGAGTRLSVL.